These 8 T cell receptor beta chains originate from one sample sequenced in a study of blood T cell repertoires in COVID-19. Assay used: immunoSEQ multiplex PCR; TCRdb lists only in-frame clones, some missing. In the table there are tens of thousands of clones, roughly 74% of which are singletons. Sequencing input: peripheral blood. These receptor sequences come from a human donor in a cohort sampled during active COVID-19.

The V and J genes are TRBV6-4 and TRBJ1-2; no definite D call. Deletions cut 2 bases from V and 5 bases from J, with 12 bases between. CDR1 is MRHNA, CDR2 SNTAGT, per germline. The CDR3 contains 14 residues. The CDR3 loop reads CASSDTGERYGYTF. The CDR3 bases are TGTGCCAGCAGTGACACGGGAGAGAGATATGGCTACACCTTC.

The genes are TRBV20-1 and TRBJ1-1, with TRBD1 as a possible D gene (5 bases). This CDR3 comprises 14 residues. The V end was cut by 3 bases, the J end by 8 bases, with 19 bases between. The germline V gene has CDR1 DFQATT and CDR2 SNEGSKA (reference sequence). The chain's CDR3 is CSASGAGRGREAFF. CDR3 nucleotides: TGCAGTGCTAGTGGGGCAGGCCGGGGAAGGGAAGCTTTCTTT.

This sequence joins TRBV30 and TRBJ1-2; 10 bases align to TRBD1. CDR1 and CDR2 from the germline V gene are GTSNPN and SVGIG (reference sequence). This CDR3 is 16 amino acids long. The V gene end was trimmed by 0 bases and the J gene end by 4 bases; junction bases not matched to a gene: 8. Written as DNA, the CDR3 is TGTGCCTGGAGTGTACTTAGGACAGGGGGTATCTATGGCTACACCTTC. Its translation: CAWSVLRTGGIYGYTF.

The chain recombines TRBV9 with TRBJ1-2, with 8 positions matching TRBD1. Germline V CDR1 and CDR2: SGDLS, YYNGEE. CDR3 length: 13 residues. V trimming: 5 bases; J trimming: 2 bases; junction bases outside the gene matches: 2. This CDR3 reads CASRGQGNYGYTF. The CDR3 DNA reads as TGTGCCAGCAGAGGACAGGGAAACTATGGCTACACCTTC. Filled out from reference TRBV9 and TRBJ1-2, the complete variable domain reads DSGVTQTPKHLITATGQRVTLRCSPRSGDLSVYWYQQSLDQGLQFLIQYYNGEERAKGNILERFSAQQFPDLHSELNLSSLELGDSALYFCASRGQGNYGYTFGSGTRLTVV.

The chain combines TRBV5-1 with TRBJ2-7; no clear D. Germline assignment: CDR1 SGHRS and CDR2 YFSETQ. V was trimmed by 4 bases and J by 0 bases, leaving 8 bases between them. The CDR3 spans 13 residues. The CDR3 bases are TGCGCCAGCAGCACTACTGCCTCCTACGAGCAGTACTTC. Amino acid sequence: CASSTTASYEQYF. Based on the CDR3 plus reference TRBV5-1 and TRBJ2-7, the full variable domain is KAGVTQTPRYLIKTRGQQVTLSCSPISGHRSVSWYQQTPGQGLQFLFEYFSETQRNKGNFPGRFSGRQFSNSRSEMNVSTLELGDSALYLCASSTTASYEQYFGPGTRLTVT.

J is TRBJ2-7 and V is TRBV2; weak D call: TRBD2 (6 bases). Trimming pared 6 bases from V and 0 bases from J, leaving 12 bases between. In germline, CDR1 is SNHLY, CDR2 FYNNEI. There are 14 residues in the CDR3. CDR3 region: CASRRGGSSYEQYF. The CDR3 region has the DNA TGTGCCAGCAGGCGGGGCGGTAGCTCCTACGAGCAGTACTTC. Looking up the rest from reference TRBV2 and TRBJ2-7 gives the full variable domain: EPEVTQTPSHQVTQMGQEVILRCVPISNHLYFYWYRQILGQKVEFLVSFYNNEISEKSEIFDDQFSVERPDGSNFTLKIRSTKLEDSAMYFCASRRGGSSYEQYFGPGTRLTVT.

The V gene is TRBV6-5, the J gene TRBJ2-1; 10 bases map to TRBD2. The CDR3 covers 15 residues. The V gene's germline CDR1 is MNHEY and CDR2 SVGAGI. V lost 7 bases and J lost 4; bases outside the gene matches: 7. The CDR3 DNA sequence: TGTGCCAGCATCACGCGGACTAGCGGTTACAATGAGCAGTTCTTC. Translation gives CASITRTSGYNEQFF.

This chain joins TRBV3-1 (or the pseudogene TRBV3-2) and TRBJ1-4, with a weak D call TRBD1 (5 bases). V lost 1 base, J lost 6 bases, and 9 bases lay in between. There are 14 residues in the CDR3. Germline V gene lookup returns CDR1 LGHDT and CDR2 YNNKEL (reference sequence). As DNA, the CDR3 is TGTGCCAGCAGCCAAGTGGGAGGGGATGAAAAACTGTTTTTT. Its translation: CASSQVGGDEKLFF.